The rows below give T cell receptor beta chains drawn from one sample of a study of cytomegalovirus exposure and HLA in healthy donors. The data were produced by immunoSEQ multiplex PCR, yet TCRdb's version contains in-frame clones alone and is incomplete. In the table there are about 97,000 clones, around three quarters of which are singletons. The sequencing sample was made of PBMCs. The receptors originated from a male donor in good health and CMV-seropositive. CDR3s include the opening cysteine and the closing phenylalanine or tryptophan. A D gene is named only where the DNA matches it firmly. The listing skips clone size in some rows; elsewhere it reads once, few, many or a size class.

CDR3: CASSRHGTDSYSNQPQHF; DNA: TGTGCCAGCAGCCGTCATGGGACAGACTCATATAGCAATCAGCCCCAGCATTTT; J: TRBJ1-5; size: NA; V: TRBV5-6; D: TRBD1
CDR3: CAWDRGPGQPQHF; DNA: TGTGCCTGGGACAGGGGGCCGGGTCAGCCCCAGCATTTT; J: TRBJ1-5; size: NA; V: TRBV30; D: TRBD1
CDR3: CASQGRIMGGYTF; DNA: TGTGCCAGTCAAGGGAGGATTATGGGAGGCTACACCTTC; J: TRBJ1-2; size: NA; V: TRBV7-9; D: NA
CDR3: CASSQTSGPYEQYF; DNA: TGCGCCAGCAGCCAGACTAGCGGGCCCTACGAGCAGTACTTC; J: TRBJ2-7; size: NA; V: TRBV5-1; D: TRBD2
CDR3: CASSPSRDRKDYGYTF; DNA: TGCGCCAGCAGCCCTTCCCGGGACAGAAAAGACTATGGCTACACCTTC; J: TRBJ1-2; size: NA; V: TRBV4-1; D: TRBD1
CDR3: CASSPQRGQGPTNYGYTF; DNA: TGCGCCAGCAGTCCTCAAAGAGGACAAGGCCCGACAAACTATGGCTACACCTTC; J: TRBJ1-2; size: NA; V: TRBV10-2; D: NA
CDR3: CAWSLTGREQYF; DNA: TGTGCCTGGAGCTTGACAGGGCGCGAGCAGTACTTC; J: TRBJ2-7; size: NA; V: TRBV30; D: TRBD1
CDR3: CASSDYPQGYGYTF; DNA: TGTGCCAGCAGTGACTACCCGCAGGGCTATGGCTACACCTTC; J: TRBJ1-2; size: NA; V: TRBV6-1; D: NA
CDR3: CASSLGTAGYTF; DNA: TGTGCCAGCAGCTTAGGTACAGCTGGCTACACCTTC; J: TRBJ1-2; size: few; V: TRBV11-2; D: NA
CDR3: CASSFGRAGANVLTF; DNA: TGTGCCAGCAGCTTCGGGCGGGCTGGGGCCAACGTCCTGACTTTC; J: TRBJ2-6; size: NA; V: TRBV7-6; D: NA
CDR3: CASSKDGEIQETQYF; DNA: TGTGCCAGCAGCAAAGACGGAGAAATCCAAGAGACCCAGTACTTC; J: TRBJ2-5; size: NA; V: TRBV21-1; D: NA
CDR3: CASSSKTGSYNSPLHF; DNA: TGTGCCAGCAGCTCAAAAACCGGGTCTTATAATTCACCCCTCCACTTT; J: TRBJ1-6; size: NA; V: TRBV7-2; D: NA
CDR3: CASSSRGQGARGTEAFF; DNA: TGCGCCAGCAGCTCGCGGGGACAGGGGGCGAGGGGCACTGAAGCTTTCTTT; J: TRBJ1-1; size: NA; V: TRBV5-1; D: TRBD1
CDR3: CAWSPGRGNQPQHF; DNA: TGTGCCTGGAGTCCAGGGAGGGGGAATCAGCCCCAGCATTTT; J: TRBJ1-5; size: NA; V: TRBV30; D: NA
CDR3: CASSSGGASYNEQFF; DNA: TGTGCCAGCAGCAGCGGGGGGGCCTCCTACAATGAGCAGTTCTTC; J: TRBJ2-1; size: NA; V: TRBV13; D: TRBD2
CDR3: CASSAAMNTEAFF; DNA: TGTGCCAGCAGTGCGGCCATGAACACTGAAGCTTTCTTT; J: TRBJ1-1; size: NA; V: TRBV5-6; D: NA
CDR3: CASSLGDYSYEQYF; DNA: TGCGCCAGCAGCTTGGGGGACTATTCGTACGAGCAGTACTTC; J: TRBJ2-7; size: NA; V: TRBV5-1; D: TRBD2
CDR3: CASSTDGVSTEAFF; DNA: TGTGCCAGCTCAACCGACGGAGTGAGCACTGAAGCTTTCTTT; J: TRBJ1-1; size: once; V: TRBV18; D: NA
CDR3: CAWSQGSGSGNTIYF; DNA: TGTGCCTGGTCTCAGGGTTCCGGCTCTGGAAACACCATATATTTT; J: TRBJ1-3; size: NA; V: TRBV30; D: NA
CDR3: CASSSGTSTLNTEAFF; DNA: TGTGCCAGCAGCTCGGGGACATCAACTTTGAACACTGAAGCTTTCTTT; J: TRBJ1-1; size: few; V: TRBV7-3; D: NA
CDR3: CASRGGGAPTDTQYF; DNA: TGTGCCAGCAGGGGAGGAGGGGCTCCCACAGATACGCAGTATTTT; J: TRBJ2-3; size: NA; V: TRBV6-5; D: NA
CDR3: CASSQDKSVSGNTIYF; DNA: TGCGCCAGCAGCCAAGATAAATCAGTCTCTGGAAACACCATATATTTT; J: TRBJ1-3; size: NA; V: TRBV4-1; D: NA
CDR3: CASSPGQRNEKLFF; DNA: TGTGCCAGCAGCCCGGGACAGAGAAATGAAAAACTGTTTTTT; J: TRBJ1-4; size: NA; V: TRBV7-9; D: TRBD1
CDR3: CASSLESNNEKLFF; DNA: TGCGCCAGCAGCTTGGAATCCAATAATGAAAAACTGTTTTTT; J: TRBJ1-4; size: NA; V: TRBV5-1; D: NA
CDR3: CASSQDLLNTEAFF; DNA: TGTGCCAGCAGCCAGGACTTATTGAACACTGAAGCTTTCTTT; J: TRBJ1-1; size: NA; V: TRBV11-2; D: NA
CDR3: CASSLRRTEAFF; DNA: TGTGCCAGCAGCCTCAGGCGCACTGAAGCTTTCTTT; J: TRBJ1-1; size: NA; V: TRBV13; D: NA